Ten or more counts support the clone carrying this TCR beta chain. What was amplified from RNA transcripts were TCR beta CDR3 regions. Carried out on the TCR CDR3, a first-round RT-PCR used the HTBI primer set. Via MiXCR, TCRdb re-called the multiplex PCR reads, giving one row per CDR3 protein. The sample shows some 500,000 distinct CDR3 sequences, roughly 14% of them seen only once. CDR3 length equals 15 residues. Trimming pared 3 bases from V and 0 bases from J, leaving 8 bases between. The data stem from a study of T cells in Graves' hyperthyroidism and ophthalmopathy. Sequenced sample: blood. This chain connects TRBV12-3 or TRBV12-4 to TRBJ1-4; D not certain. This TCR derives from a woman aged 18 to 35 with Graves' hyperthyroidism. The CDR3 bases are TGTGCCAGCAGTTTGCGGGTATCAACTAATGAAAAACTGTTTTTT. Encoded protein: CASSLRVSTNEKLFF.